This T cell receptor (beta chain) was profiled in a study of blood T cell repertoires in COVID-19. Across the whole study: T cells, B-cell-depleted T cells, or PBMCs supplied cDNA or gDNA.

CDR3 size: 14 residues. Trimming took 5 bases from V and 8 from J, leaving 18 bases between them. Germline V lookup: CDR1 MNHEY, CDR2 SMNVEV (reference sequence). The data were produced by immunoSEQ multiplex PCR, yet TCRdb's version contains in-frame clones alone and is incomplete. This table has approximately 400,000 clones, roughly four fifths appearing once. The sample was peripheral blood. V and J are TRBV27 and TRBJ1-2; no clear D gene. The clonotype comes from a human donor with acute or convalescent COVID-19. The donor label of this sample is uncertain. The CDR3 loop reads CASSRLGGSGGYTF. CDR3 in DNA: TGTGCCAGCAGTCGACTCGGAGGATCTGGGGGCTACACCTTC.